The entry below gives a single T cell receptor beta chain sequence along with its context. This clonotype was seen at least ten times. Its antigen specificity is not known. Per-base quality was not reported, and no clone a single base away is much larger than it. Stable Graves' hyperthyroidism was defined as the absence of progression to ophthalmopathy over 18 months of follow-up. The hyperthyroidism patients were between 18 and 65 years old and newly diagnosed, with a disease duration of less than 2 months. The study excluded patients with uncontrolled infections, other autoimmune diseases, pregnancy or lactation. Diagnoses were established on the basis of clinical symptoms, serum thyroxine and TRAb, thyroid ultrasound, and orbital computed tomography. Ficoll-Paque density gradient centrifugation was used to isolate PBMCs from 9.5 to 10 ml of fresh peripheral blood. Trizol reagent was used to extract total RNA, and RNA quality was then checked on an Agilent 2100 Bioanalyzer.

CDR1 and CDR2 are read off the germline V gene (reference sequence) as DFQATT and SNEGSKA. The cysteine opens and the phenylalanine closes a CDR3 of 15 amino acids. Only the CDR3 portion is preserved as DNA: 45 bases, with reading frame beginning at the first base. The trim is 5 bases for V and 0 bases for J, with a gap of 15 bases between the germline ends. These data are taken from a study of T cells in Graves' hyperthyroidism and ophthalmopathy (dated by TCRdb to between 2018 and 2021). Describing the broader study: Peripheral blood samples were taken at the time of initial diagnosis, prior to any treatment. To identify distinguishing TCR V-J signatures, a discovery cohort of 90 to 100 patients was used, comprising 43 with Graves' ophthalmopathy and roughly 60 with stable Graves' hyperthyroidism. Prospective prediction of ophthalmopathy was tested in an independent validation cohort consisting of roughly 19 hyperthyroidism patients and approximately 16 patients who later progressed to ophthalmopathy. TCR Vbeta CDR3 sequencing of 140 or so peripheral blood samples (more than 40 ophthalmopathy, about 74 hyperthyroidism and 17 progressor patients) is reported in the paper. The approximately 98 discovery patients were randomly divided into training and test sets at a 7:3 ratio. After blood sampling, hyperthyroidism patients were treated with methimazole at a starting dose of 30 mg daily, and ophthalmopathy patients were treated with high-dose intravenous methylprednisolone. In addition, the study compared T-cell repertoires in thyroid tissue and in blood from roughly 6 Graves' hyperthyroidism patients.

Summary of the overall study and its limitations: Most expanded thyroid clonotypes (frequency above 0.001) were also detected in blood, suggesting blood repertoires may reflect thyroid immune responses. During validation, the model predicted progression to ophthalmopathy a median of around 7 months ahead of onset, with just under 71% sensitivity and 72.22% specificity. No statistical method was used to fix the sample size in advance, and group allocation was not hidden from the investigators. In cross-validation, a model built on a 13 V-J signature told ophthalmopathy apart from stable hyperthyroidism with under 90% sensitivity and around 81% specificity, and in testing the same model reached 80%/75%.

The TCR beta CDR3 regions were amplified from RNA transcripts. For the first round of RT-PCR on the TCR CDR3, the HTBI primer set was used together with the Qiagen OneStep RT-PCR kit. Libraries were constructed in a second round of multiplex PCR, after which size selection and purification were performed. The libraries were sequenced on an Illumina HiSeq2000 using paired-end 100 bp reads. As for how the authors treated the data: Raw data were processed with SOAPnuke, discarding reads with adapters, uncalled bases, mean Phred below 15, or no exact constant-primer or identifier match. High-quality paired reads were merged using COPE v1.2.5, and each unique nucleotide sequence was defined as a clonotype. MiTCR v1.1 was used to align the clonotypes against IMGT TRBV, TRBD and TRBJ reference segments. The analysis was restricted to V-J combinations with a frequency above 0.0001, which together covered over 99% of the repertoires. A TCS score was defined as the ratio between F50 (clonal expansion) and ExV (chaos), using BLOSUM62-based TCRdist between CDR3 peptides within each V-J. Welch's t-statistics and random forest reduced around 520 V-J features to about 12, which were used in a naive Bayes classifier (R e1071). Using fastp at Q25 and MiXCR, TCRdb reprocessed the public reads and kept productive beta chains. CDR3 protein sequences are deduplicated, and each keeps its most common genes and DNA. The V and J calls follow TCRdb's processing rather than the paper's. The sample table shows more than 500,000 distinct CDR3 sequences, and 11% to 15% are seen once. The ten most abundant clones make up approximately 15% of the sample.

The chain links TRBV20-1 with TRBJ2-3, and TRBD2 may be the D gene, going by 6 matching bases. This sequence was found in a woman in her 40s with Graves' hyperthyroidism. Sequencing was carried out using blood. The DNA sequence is TGCAGTGCTGGCGGGGTAGGAATCAGCACAGATACGCAGTATTTT. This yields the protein CSAGGVGISTDTQYF.